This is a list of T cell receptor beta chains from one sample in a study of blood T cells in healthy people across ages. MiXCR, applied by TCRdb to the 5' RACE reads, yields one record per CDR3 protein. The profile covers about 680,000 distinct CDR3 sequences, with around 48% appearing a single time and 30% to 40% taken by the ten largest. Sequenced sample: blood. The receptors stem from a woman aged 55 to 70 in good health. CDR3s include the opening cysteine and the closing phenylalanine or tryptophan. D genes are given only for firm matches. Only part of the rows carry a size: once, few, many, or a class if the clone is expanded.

DNA: TGTGCCAGCAAGGACAGGTCAAGGGAGCAGTACTTC
CDR3: CASKDRSREQYF
J: TRBJ2-7
length: 12
D: TRBD1
size: few
V: TRBV6-2/TRBV6-3

DNA: TGTGCCAGCAGCTTAAGATGGAACTCCTACGAGCAGTACTTC
CDR3: CASSLRWNSYEQYF
J: TRBJ2-7
length: 14
D: .
size: few
V: TRBV5-8

DNA: TGTGCCACCAGCGGGACAGAGAGCTCCTACGAGCAGTACTTC
CDR3: CATSGTESSYEQYF
J: TRBJ2-7
length: 14
D: TRBD1
size: .
V: TRBV15

DNA: TGTGCCAGCAGCTTAGATAACAGGGGAATATCGTGGGACATTCAGTACTTC
CDR3: CASSLDNRGISWDIQYF
J: TRBJ2-4
length: 17
D: TRBD1
size: few
V: TRBV11-3

DNA: TGTGCCAGCAGCTTAGCTAGCGCGGGGACAGTTAATGGCTACACCTTC
CDR3: CASSLASAGTVNGYTF
J: TRBJ1-2
length: 16
D: TRBD1
size: few
V: TRBV7-2

DNA: TGCAGTATTTTACCGGGGCACACCGCCAAAAACATTCAGTACTTC
CDR3: CSILPGHTAKNIQYF
J: TRBJ2-4
length: 15
D: .
size: few
V: TRBV20-1

DNA: TGTGCCAGCAGACAGGGGGGGATCTATGGCTACACCTTC
CDR3: CASRQGGIYGYTF
J: TRBJ1-2
length: 13
D: TRBD1
size: .
V: TRBV6-1

DNA: TGTGCCACTCCGATCACACCCACAGGAGCACCGGGGGAGCTGTTTTTT
CDR3: CATPITPTGAPGELFF
J: TRBJ2-2
length: 16
D: .
size: few
V: TRBV12-3/TRBV12-4

DNA: TGTGCCAGCAGTGAGGCGGCTGAAGCTTTCTTT
CDR3: CASSEAAEAFF
J: TRBJ1-1
length: 11
D: .
size: .
V: TRBV25-1

DNA: TGTGCCACCAGCCCGGGACTTCAGCTAGGGGAAAAACTGTTTTTT
CDR3: CATSPGLQLGEKLFF
J: TRBJ1-4
length: 15
D: .
size: many
V: TRBV15

DNA: TGTGCCAGCAGCGTAGCGGGGGGGGTTCGGGACACTGAAGCTTTCTTT
CDR3: CASSVAGGVRDTEAFF
J: TRBJ1-1
length: 16
D: .
size: .
V: TRBV7-2

DNA: TGTGCCAGCAGCCTCGGGGGAGGGGGGTCTCTTAGGGAGCAGTACTTC
CDR3: CASSLGGGGSLREQYF
J: TRBJ2-5
length: 16
D: .
size: .
V: TRBV7-2

DNA: TGTGCCAGCAGCCGCGGACTCGGGGCGAGCTCCTACAATGAGCAGTTCTTC
CDR3: CASSRGLGASSYNEQFF
J: TRBJ2-1
length: 17
D: .
size: .
V: TRBV3-1

DNA: TGTGCCAGCAAATGGACAGGGGATTTGCCTAGCTATGGCTACACCTTC
CDR3: CASKWTGDLPSYGYTF
J: TRBJ1-2
length: 16
D: TRBD1
size: .
V: TRBV27

DNA: TGTGCCAGCAGCATTAGCGGGGACTACAATGAGCAGTTCTTC
CDR3: CASSISGDYNEQFF
J: TRBJ2-1
length: 14
D: TRBD2
size: .
V: TRBV7-2

DNA: TGTGCCATCAGGGGGCGAGGTGATGAGCAGTTCTTC
CDR3: CAIRGRGDEQFF
J: TRBJ2-1
length: 12
D: .
size: .
V: TRBV10-3

DNA: TGTGCCAGCAGCAAAATGCGGGGGAGGGACAGGGTATCCTACGAGCAGTACTTC
CDR3: CASSKMRGRDRVSYEQYF
J: TRBJ2-7
length: 18
D: .
size: once
V: TRBV21-1

DNA: TGTGCCACCGGCAGAGATCGGCAGGGGTCCTATGGCTACACCTTC
CDR3: CATGRDRQGSYGYTF
J: TRBJ1-2
length: 15
D: .
size: .
V: TRBV15

DNA: TGCGCCAGCAGCTTGGGGGACAAAGTGGGCAATCAGCCCCAGCATTTT
CDR3: CASSLGDKVGNQPQHF
J: TRBJ1-5
length: 16
D: .
size: .
V: TRBV5-1

DNA: TGTGCCAGCAGCTTAGGAAGATTAGCGGCCTACGAGCAGTACTTC
CDR3: CASSLGRLAAYEQYF
J: TRBJ2-7
length: 15
D: .
size: .
V: TRBV7-2

DNA: TGTGCCATCAGTCCTCCTGGGGCACAAGCTTTCTTT
CDR3: CAISPPGAQAFF
J: TRBJ1-1
length: 12
D: .
size: .
V: TRBV10-3

DNA: TGTGCCAGCAGTTTATTCGGCGGGAGGGCCCCCCACGAGCAGTACTTC
CDR3: CASSLFGGRAPHEQYF
J: TRBJ2-7
length: 16
D: TRBD2
size: .
V: TRBV28

DNA: TGTGCCAGCAGTGACCCGGGACAGGGTCTCACAGATACGCAGTATTTT
CDR3: CASSDPGQGLTDTQYF
J: TRBJ2-3
length: 16
D: TRBD1
size: .
V: TRBV25-1

DNA: TGTGCCAGCTCACCAGACTCCCAGGGGTTATATGGCTACACCTTC
CDR3: CASSPDSQGLYGYTF
J: TRBJ1-2
length: 15
D: .
size: .
V: TRBV18

DNA: TGCAGCGTCTCGGACGGGGGTGGTCACGAGCAGTACTTC
CDR3: CSVSDGGGHEQYF
J: TRBJ2-7
length: 13
D: .
size: once
V: TRBV29-1

DNA: TGTGCCACCAGTGATTTAGGGGACGCCGGGGAGCTGTTTTTT
CDR3: CATSDLGDAGELFF
J: TRBJ2-2
length: 14
D: .
size: many
V: TRBV24-1

DNA: TGTGCCAGCAGCCAGTTCCGGGGATACGAGCAGTACTTC
CDR3: CASSQFRGYEQYF
J: TRBJ2-7
length: 13
D: .
size: few
V: TRBV3-1

DNA: TGCAGTGCTAGAGATACAGGGGGCGCGTTCTCTGGGGCCAACGTCCTGACTTTC
CDR3: CSARDTGGAFSGANVLTF
J: TRBJ2-6
length: 18
D: TRBD1
size: few
V: TRBV20-1

DNA: TGCAGCGTTGGAACGGGCCCCGAGCAGTACTTC
CDR3: CSVGTGPEQYF
J: TRBJ2-7
length: 11
D: .
size: .
V: TRBV29-1

DNA: .
CDR3: CASSLASGRDSIYNEQFF
J: TRBJ2-1
length: 18
D: .
size: .
V: TRBV5-1

DNA: TGTGCCAGCAGCGTAGCTGGGGGATATCCCCAAGAGACCCAGTACTTC
CDR3: CASSVAGGYPQETQYF
J: TRBJ2-5
length: 16
D: .
size: .
V: TRBV9

DNA: TGCAGTGTTCGACTGAGCAATCAGCCCCAGCATTTT
CDR3: CSVRLSNQPQHF
J: TRBJ1-5
length: 12
D: .
size: .
V: TRBV20-1

DNA: TGTGCCAGCAGCGTGCACCCCTCTGGGGCCAACGTCCTGACTTTC
CDR3: CASSVHPSGANVLTF
J: TRBJ2-6
length: 15
D: .
size: .
V: TRBV27

DNA: TGTGCCAGCAGTTTCTCGGCGGGAGGTTGGTACGAGCAGTACTTC
CDR3: CASSFSAGGWYEQYF
J: TRBJ2-7
length: 15
D: TRBD2
size: .
V: TRBV28

DNA: TGCAGTGCTAGAGCGGGGGCGGGAGGCACTGAAGCTTTCTTT
CDR3: CSARAGAGGTEAFF
J: TRBJ1-1
length: 14
D: .
size: .
V: TRBV20-1

DNA: TGTGCCAGCAGCTTAGTGGCAGCTCTTCAGTACTTC
CDR3: CASSLVAALQYF
J: TRBJ2-7
length: 12
D: .
size: few
V: TRBV7-2

DNA: TGCAGTGCCCCCAGGACTAGCCAAGAGACCCAGTACTTC
CDR3: CSAPRTSQETQYF
J: TRBJ2-5
length: 13
D: TRBD2
size: few
V: TRBV20-1

DNA: TGCAGCGTTGGGGGTCGGGACAACCAAGAGACCCAGTACTTC
CDR3: CSVGGRDNQETQYF
J: TRBJ2-5
length: 14
D: .
size: few
V: TRBV29-1

DNA: TGTGCCAGCAGCCGGGCGGGACTAGCGGGAGACGAGCAGTACTTC
CDR3: CASSRAGLAGDEQYF
J: TRBJ2-7
length: 15
D: TRBD2
size: few
V: TRBV7-9

DNA: TGTGCCAGCAGCACGCGGCCTTCCTACAATGAGCAGTTCTTC
CDR3: CASSTRPSYNEQFF
J: TRBJ2-1
length: 14
D: .
size: .
V: TRBV9

DNA: TGCAGTGACAAATCGGGACTAGCGAGGAACATTCAGTACTTC
CDR3: CSDKSGLARNIQYF
J: TRBJ2-4
length: 14
D: TRBD2
size: .
V: TRBV20-1

DNA: TGTGCCAGCAGTTACTCGATGATAGGGAACAGGTGGGCCTACGAGCAGTACTTC
CDR3: CASSYSMIGNRWAYEQYF
J: TRBJ2-7
length: 18
D: .
size: few
V: TRBV6-5

DNA: TGTGCCAGCAGTTTATTCGGTCAGGTAGAAAAACTGTTTTTT
CDR3: CASSLFGQVEKLFF
J: TRBJ1-4
length: 14
D: .
size: .
V: TRBV28

DNA: TGTGCCAGCTCGCCACGTACCGTGACGGATAATGAAAAACTGTTTTTT
CDR3: CASSPRTVTDNEKLFF
J: TRBJ1-4
length: 16
D: .
size: .
V: TRBV18

DNA: TGCAGTGCCCTTCAGGCGGACAGGGGGGACAATGAGCAGTTCTTC
CDR3: CSALQADRGDNEQFF
J: TRBJ2-1
length: 15
D: TRBD1
size: .
V: TRBV20-1

DNA: TGCGCCAGCAGCATGGGACAGGCACCCCAAGAGACCCAGTACTTC
CDR3: CASSMGQAPQETQYF
J: TRBJ2-5
length: 15
D: TRBD1
size: few
V: TRBV5-1

DNA: TGTGCCAGCGCACCACGGGCAGAGACCCAGTACTTC
CDR3: CASAPRAETQYF
J: TRBJ2-5
length: 12
D: .
size: .
V: TRBV18

DNA: TGTGCCAGCAGCCAAGGATCGTCAGATACGCAGTATTTT
CDR3: CASSQGSSDTQYF
J: TRBJ2-3
length: 13
D: .
size: .
V: TRBV4-2

DNA: TGCGCCAGCAGCTTGTTCTTACAGAACACCGGGGAGCTGTTTTTT
CDR3: CASSLFLQNTGELFF
J: TRBJ2-2
length: 15
D: .
size: .
V: TRBV5-1

DNA: TGTGCCAGCAGTTACGTGGCGGGAGAGGGAGAGACCCGGTACTTC
CDR3: CASSYVAGEGETRYF
J: TRBJ2-5
length: 15
D: TRBD2
size: .
V: TRBV6-6

DNA: TGTGCCAGCAGCCAAAGGGGCGGCTCCTATAATTCACCCCTCCACTTT
CDR3: CASSQRGGSYNSPLHF
J: TRBJ1-6
length: 16
D: .
size: .
V: TRBV3-1

DNA: TGTGCCAGCAGCTCCTTCCCCAGTAAGGACGAGCAGTACTTC
CDR3: CASSSFPSKDEQYF
J: TRBJ2-7
length: 14
D: .
size: .
V: TRBV28

DNA: TGCAGTGCTAGAGACCGGACAGGGCTGGGAAAACTGTTTTTT
CDR3: CSARDRTGLGKLFF
J: TRBJ1-4
length: 14
D: TRBD1
size: .
V: TRBV20-1